One and the same sample provided the 25 T cell receptor beta chains below, sequenced in a study of shared clonotypes between healthy human individuals. The repertoire was sequenced with immunoSEQ multiplex PCR; TCRdb's copy has only in-frame clones and lacks some. Of some 320,000 clones in the sample, around 86% were seen once. Sequenced sample: memory CD8+ T cells sorted from blood. Subset reported: CD45RO+ cells pooled with CCR7-negative TemRA cells. These receptors were taken from a man in his late teens or twenties in good health.

The chain couples TRBV28 to TRBJ2-2; TRBD2 aligns across 8 bases. The V and J ends lost 5 bases and 8 bases, in that order; junction bases with no gene match: 13. The V gene's germline CDR1 is MDHEN and CDR2 SYDVKM. This CDR3 region has 16 residues. The DNA for the CDR3 is TGTGCCAGCAGTCCCCGGGGACTAGTCTCGAAGGGGGAGCTGTTTTTT. The encoded protein is CASSPRGLVSKGELFF. Variable domain in full (rest from reference TRBV28 and TRBJ2-2): DVKVTQSSRYLVKRTGEKVFLECVQDMDHENMFWYRQDPGLGLRLIYFSYDVKMKEKGDIPEGYSVSREKKERFSLILESASTNQTSMYLCASSPRGLVSKGELFFGEGSRLTVL.

V is TRBV10-1 and J is TRBJ2-5; 10 positions agree with TRBD2. CDR3 length: 14 amino acids. The V gene end was trimmed by 6 bases and the J gene end by 5 bases; junction bases not matched to a gene: 6. CDR1 is WNHNN, CDR2 SYGVQD, per germline (reference sequence). CDR3 protein: CASRGASGSETQYF. CDR3 coding DNA: TGCGCCAGCAGGGGGGCTAGCGGGAGTGAGACCCAGTACTTC.

This rearrangement joins TRBV27 to TRBJ2-4, with D maybe TRBD2 (6 bases). The germline V and J ends were trimmed by 5 bases and 7 bases, with 15 bases remaining between them. This CDR3 has 14 amino acids. CDR1 is MNHEY and CDR2 is SMNVEV in the germline V gene (reference sequence). The CDR3 here is CASSTGLGTNIQYF. As DNA, the CDR3 is TGTGCCAGCAGTACCGGGCTCGGGACTAACATTCAGTACTTC.

The chain carries TRBV4-1 and TRBJ2-6; TRBD2 might be the D (5 bases). Trimming cost V 3 bases and J 0 bases, with 18 bases left between them. This CDR3 region has 19 residues. Germline assignment: CDR1 MGHRA and CDR2 YSYEKL. The CDR3 DNA reads as TGCGCCAGCAGCCAGGCTCCTGGACTTCAGAACTCTGGGGCCAACGTCCTGACTTTC. Translating it yields CASSQAPGLQNSGANVLTF.

This chain joins TRBV5-1 and TRBJ2-7; 7 nucleotides line up with TRBD2. The V segment lost 3 bases and the J segment 3 bases; nucleotides outside the gene matches: 6. CDR3 size: 14 residues. Looked up from germline, CDR1 is SGHRS and CDR2 is YFSETQ. CDR3: CASSYSGGFYEQYF. The CDR3 bases are TGCGCCAGCAGCTACTCGGGAGGCTTCTACGAGCAGTACTTC.

The rearrangement links TRBV5-5 to TRBJ2-1; perhaps TRBD2 as D (6 bases). The CDR3 loop spans 13 amino acids. V was pared by 3 bases and J by 9 bases, with 13 bases between. Germline assignment: CDR1 SGHKS and CDR2 YYEKEE (reference sequence). CDR3: CASSWASVGEQFF. The CDR3 DNA reads TGTGCCAGCAGCTGGGCTAGCGTTGGTGAGCAGTTCTTC. Drawing the rest from reference TRBV5-5 and TRBJ2-1, the complete variable domain is DAGVTQSPTHLIKTRGQQVTLRCSPISGHKSVSWYQQVLGQGPQFIFQYYEKEERGRGNFPDRFSARQFPNYSSELNVNALLLGDSALYLCASSWASVGEQFFGPGTRLTVL.

This chain's CDR3 is CASRGDENTEAFF. As DNA, the CDR3 is TGTGCCAGCAGGGGGGATGAGAACACTGAAGCTTTCTTT. The V and J genes are TRBV27 and TRBJ1-1; tentative D call: TRBD1 (5 bases). The germline V and J ends were trimmed by 6 bases and 1 base, with 9 bases remaining between them. CDR3 length: 13 residues. Germline V gene lookup returns CDR1 MNHEY and CDR2 SMNVEV (reference sequence).

CDR3 DNA: TGTGCCAGCAGCTTGGTCGGGACAGGGGGCTGGAGGACTGAAGCTTTCTTT. Translation: CASSLVGTGGWRTEAFF. The V gene is TRBV7-9, the J gene TRBJ1-1, with 12 bases fitting TRBD1. Looked up from germline, CDR1 is SEHNR and CDR2 is FQNEAQ (reference sequence). The J segment lost 5 bases and the V segment lost 3 bases, leaving 10 bases of the junction unmatched. The CDR3 is made up of 17 amino acids. Full variable domain (outside the CDR3, taken from reference TRBV7-9 and TRBJ1-1): DTGVSQNPRHKITKRGQNVTFRCDPISEHNRLYWYRQTLGQGPEFLTYFQNEAQLEKSRLLSDRFSAERPKGSFSTLEIQRTEQGDSAMYLCASSLVGTGGWRTEAFFGQGTRLTVV.

This chain links TRBV4-1 with TRBJ1-2; 10 bases are a match to TRBD1. CDR3 length equals 13 residues. CDR1 and CDR2 from the germline V gene are MGHRA and YSYEKL. Trimming removed 4 bases from V and 8 bases from J; junction bases left unmatched: 4. CDR3 in amino acids: CASSLGTGEGYTF. In DNA form, the CDR3 reads TGCGCCAGCAGCCTCGGGACAGGGGAGGGCTACACCTTC.

V is TRBV6-6 and J is TRBJ1-1; no firm D call. From germline, CDR1 is MNHNY and CDR2 SVGAGI (reference sequence). Deletions cut 8 bases from V and 2 bases from J, with 12 bases between. The CDR3 loop spans 13 amino acids. CDR3 loop: CASGYTINTEAFF. CDR3 bases: TGTGCCAGCGGGTACACGATCAACACTGAAGCTTTCTTT.

The rearrangement links TRBV27 to TRBJ2-2, with 16 bases identical to TRBD2. The CDR3 covers 20 residues. V gave up 4 bases and J gave up 6 bases; unmatched junction bases: 14. From germline, CDR1 is MNHEY and CDR2 SMNVEV (reference sequence). The CDR3 sequence: CASSSSFPGLAGGQAGELFF. The DNA for the CDR3 is TGTGCCAGCAGTTCCTCCTTCCCGGGACTAGCGGGAGGGCAGGCCGGGGAGCTGTTTTTT.

The genes are TRBV27 and TRBJ1-4; tentatively, D is TRBD1 (5 bases). CDR3 size: 15 residues. The germline gives CDR1 MNHEY, CDR2 SMNVEV (reference sequence). Trimming took off 6 bases at V and 7 bases at J, with 18 bases between the two ends. For the CDR3, the DNA is TGTGCCAGCAGACCCCTTGCAGGGCTGAGTGAAAAACTGTTTTTT. Encoded protein: CASRPLAGLSEKLFF.

The genes are TRBV28 and TRBJ1-2, with 9 positions matching TRBD1. CDR1 is MDHEN, CDR2 SYDVKM, per germline. The junction had 8 bases not matched to a gene; V was cut back by 6 bases and J by 6 bases. This CDR3 is built from 14 residues. The CDR3 DNA sequence: TGTGCCAGCAGCCTTCCGGGACAGGGACATGGCTACACCTTC. Residues: CASSLPGQGHGYTF.

V gene TRBV4-1 combines with J gene TRBJ2-7; a possible D gene is TRBD2 (5 bases). The CDR3 is 14 amino acids. Trimming pared 7 bases from V and 1 base from J, leaving 14 bases between. CDR1 MGHRA and CDR2 YSYEKL come from the germline V gene. CDR3 sequence: CASTWTVKSYEQYF. The CDR3 nucleotides are TGCGCCAGCACCTGGACTGTCAAGTCCTACGAGCAGTACTTC.

The J gene is TRBJ2-2, the V gene TRBV29-1; D is unresolved. CDR3 length: 13 residues. V was trimmed by 7 bases and J by 1 base, leaving 10 bases between them. The germline V gene has CDR1 SQVTM and CDR2 ANQGSEA. CDR3 residues: CSAGPRNTGELFF. CDR3 nucleotides: TGCAGCGCCGGACCGAGGAACACCGGGGAGCTGTTTTTT.

This sequence joins TRBV7-2 and TRBJ1-1; no reliable D call. Trimming took 4 bases from V and 4 from J, leaving 10 bases between them. CDR1 is SGHTA and CDR2 is FQGNSA in the germline V gene. CDR3 length: 13 residues. CDR3 amino acids: CASSSSRATEAFF. The CDR3 coding sequence is TGTGCCAGCAGCTCTTCCCGGGCCACTGAAGCTTTCTTT.

This clone showed up just once. The same CDR3 is also encoded by other DNA sequences in this sample. The rearrangement links TRBV30 to TRBJ2-1; D gene ambiguous. The CDR3 loop spans 13 amino acids. V was trimmed by 0 bases and J by 4 bases, leaving 7 bases between them. Germline CDR1 and CDR2: GTSNPN and SVGIG (reference sequence). CDR3 protein: CAWSVLGYNEQFF. For the CDR3, the DNA is TGTGCCTGGAGTGTGTTAGGGTACAATGAGCAGTTCTTC.

The CDR3 nucleotides read TGTGCCAGCAGTTACCACCGGATCGCCCGCACAGATACGCAGTATTTT. It codes for CASSYHRIARTDTQYF. The chain joins TRBV7-9 to TRBJ2-3; D is ambiguous. The V end was cut by 6 bases, the J end by 1 base, with 17 bases between. The CDR3 spans 16 residues. Per germline, CDR1 SEHNR and CDR2 FQNEAQ (reference sequence).

The chain links TRBV6-6 to TRBJ2-2; D is unresolved. The CDR3 contains 11 residues. Trimming removed 6 bases from V and 5 bases from J, with 4 bases in between. Germline CDR1 is MNHNY and CDR2 is SVGAGI (reference sequence). The CDR3 sequence: CASSWTGELFF. The DNA for the CDR3 is TGTGCCAGCAGCTGGACCGGGGAGCTGTTTTTT.

The chain has TRBV5-1 and TRBJ1-6, with D perhaps matching TRBD1 (5 bases). The CDR3 length is 16 residues. The ends were cut back, 4 bases at V and 7 bases at J, with 18 bases in the middle. Germline loops: CDR1 SGHRS, CDR2 YFSETQ. CDR3 in DNA: TGCGCCAGCAGCCCTATTCCGGGACGGTGGAATTCACCCCTCCACTTT. Amino acid sequence: CASSPIPGRWNSPLHF.

The J gene is TRBJ2-3, the V gene TRBV7-3, with 7 positions matching TRBD1. The CDR3 covers 14 residues. V was clipped by 4 bases and J by 1 base; unmatched bases: 2. Germline CDR1 and CDR2: SGHTA and FQGTGA. The DNA of the CDR3 is TGTGCCAGCAGCTGGACAGGTGGCACAGATACGCAGTATTTT. Protein sequence: CASSWTGGTDTQYF.

The V call is TRBV6-5, the J call TRBJ2-1; the D gene could be TRBD1 or TRBD2 (5 bases each). Germline V gene sequence: CDR1 MNHEY, CDR2 SVGAGI. V lost 3 bases and J lost 8, with 17 bases in between. The CDR3 runs to 15 residues. The CDR3: CASSYRGAHEDEQFF. The CDR3 DNA follows: TGTGCCAGCAGTTATCGGGGCGCACACGAGGATGAGCAGTTCTTC.

The CDR3: CASSDTAGPYNEQFF. The CDR3 DNA reads TGTGCCAGCAGTGATACAGCCGGGCCGTACAATGAGCAGTTCTTC. V usage is TRBV25-1 and J usage is TRBJ2-1; D gene ambiguous. Germline values: CDR1 MGHDK, CDR2 SYGVNS. CDR3 length equals 15 residues. Between the trimmed V and J ends, which lost 3 bases and 4 bases, there was a span of 13 bases. Filled out from reference TRBV25-1 and TRBJ2-1, the complete variable domain reads EADIYQTPRYLVIGTGKKITLECSQTMGHDKMYWYQQDPGMELHLIHYSYGVNSTEKGDLSSESTVSRIRTEHFPLTLESARPSHTSQYLCASSDTAGPYNEQFFGPGTRLTVL.

V gene TRBV11-2 combines with J gene TRBJ1-6; TRBD1 is a possible D gene (5 bases). V was pared by 6 bases and J by 10 bases, with 13 bases between. The CDR3 totals 13 residues. Germline values: CDR1 SGHAT, CDR2 FQNNGV. CDR3 coding DNA: TGTGCCAGCAGGCTTATCAGGGACTCACCCCTCCACTTT. It codes for CASRLIRDSPLHF.

The chain has TRBV27 and TRBJ2-7, with D possibly being TRBD2 (6 bases). The germline V gene encodes CDR1 MNHEY and CDR2 SMNVEV (reference sequence). The CDR3 loop spans 16 amino acids. The V end was cut by 0 bases, the J end by 3 bases, with 15 bases between. CDR3 in DNA: TGTGCCAGCAGTTTATCCGTGGCAGGAGGGTTCTACGAGCAGTACTTC. Amino acids: CASSLSVAGGFYEQYF.